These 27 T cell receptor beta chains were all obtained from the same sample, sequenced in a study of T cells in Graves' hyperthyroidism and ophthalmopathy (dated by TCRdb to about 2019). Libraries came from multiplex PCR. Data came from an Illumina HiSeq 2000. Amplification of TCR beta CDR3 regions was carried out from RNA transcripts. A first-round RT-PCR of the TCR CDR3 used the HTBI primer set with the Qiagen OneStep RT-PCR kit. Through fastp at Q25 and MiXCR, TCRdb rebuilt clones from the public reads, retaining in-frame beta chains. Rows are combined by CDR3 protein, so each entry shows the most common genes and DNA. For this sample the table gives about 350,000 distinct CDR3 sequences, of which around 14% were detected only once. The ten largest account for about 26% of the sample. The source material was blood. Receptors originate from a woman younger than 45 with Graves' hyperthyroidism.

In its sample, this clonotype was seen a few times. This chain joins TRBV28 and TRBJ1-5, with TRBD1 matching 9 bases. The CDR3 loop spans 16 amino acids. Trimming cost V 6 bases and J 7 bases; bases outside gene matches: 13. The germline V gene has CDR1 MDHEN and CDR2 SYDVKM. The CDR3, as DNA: TGTGCCAGCAGGGGGGGGGGGACAGGGCTTATGCAGCCCCAGCATTTT. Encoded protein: CASRGGGTGLMQPQHF.

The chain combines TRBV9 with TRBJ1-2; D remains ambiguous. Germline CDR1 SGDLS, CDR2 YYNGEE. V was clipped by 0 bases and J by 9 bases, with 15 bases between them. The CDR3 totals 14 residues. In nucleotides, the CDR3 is TGTGCCAGCAGCGTAGAGGATGGTGCGAAGAGCTACACCTTC. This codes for CASSVEDGAKSYTF.

CDR3 protein: CASSAWARTSGNTIYF. The CDR3 bases are TGTGCCAGCAGCGCCTGGGCCAGAACCTCTGGAAACACCATATATTTT. The rearrangement uses TRBV7-9 and TRBJ1-3; D not resolved. The CDR3 consists of 16 residues. CDR1 SEHNR and CDR2 FQNEAQ come from the germline V gene (reference sequence). V was trimmed by 5 bases and J by 0 bases, leaving 14 bases between them. Combining the CDR3 with reference TRBV7-9 and TRBJ1-3 gives the whole variable domain DTGVSQNPRHKITKRGQNVTFRCDPISEHNRLYWYRQTLGQGPEFLTYFQNEAQLEKSRLLSDRFSAERPKGSFSTLEIQRTEQGDSAMYLCASSAWARTSGNTIYFGEGSWLTVV.

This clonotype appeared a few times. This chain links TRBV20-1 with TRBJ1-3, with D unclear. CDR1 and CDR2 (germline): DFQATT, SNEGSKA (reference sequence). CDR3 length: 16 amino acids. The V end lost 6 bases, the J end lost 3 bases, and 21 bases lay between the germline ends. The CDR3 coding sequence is TGCAGTGCGCCTCAGAGTTCCCGGTCGGATGGAAACACCATATATTTT. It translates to CSAPQSSRSDGNTIYF.

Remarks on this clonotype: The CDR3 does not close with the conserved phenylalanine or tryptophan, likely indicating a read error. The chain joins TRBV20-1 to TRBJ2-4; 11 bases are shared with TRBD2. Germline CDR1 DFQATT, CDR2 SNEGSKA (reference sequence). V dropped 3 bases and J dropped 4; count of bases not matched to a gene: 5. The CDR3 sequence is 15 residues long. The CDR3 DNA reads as TGCAGTGCTAGTGCTAGCGGGAGGCAAAAAAACATTCAGTACTGC. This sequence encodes CSASASGRQKNIQYC.

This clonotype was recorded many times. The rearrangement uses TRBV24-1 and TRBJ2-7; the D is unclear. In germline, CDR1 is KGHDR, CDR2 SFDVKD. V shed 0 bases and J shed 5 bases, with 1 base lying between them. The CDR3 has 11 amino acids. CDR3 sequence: CATSDLDEQYF. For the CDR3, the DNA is TGTGCCACCAGTGATTTGGACGAGCAGTACTTC.

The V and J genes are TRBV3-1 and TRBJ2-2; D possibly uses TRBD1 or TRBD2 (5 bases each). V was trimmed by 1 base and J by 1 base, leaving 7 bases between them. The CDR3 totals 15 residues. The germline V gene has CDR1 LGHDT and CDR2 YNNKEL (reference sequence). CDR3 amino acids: CASSQAGRNTGELFF. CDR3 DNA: TGTGCCAGCAGCCAAGCAGGGAGGAACACCGGGGAGCTGTTTTTT.

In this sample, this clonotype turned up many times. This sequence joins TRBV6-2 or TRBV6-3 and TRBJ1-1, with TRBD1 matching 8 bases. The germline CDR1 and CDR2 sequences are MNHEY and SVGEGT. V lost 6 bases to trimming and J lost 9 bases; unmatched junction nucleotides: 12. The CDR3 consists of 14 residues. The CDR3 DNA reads TGTGCCAGCAGACCCCCCGGACAGGGAACTAAAGCTTTCTTT. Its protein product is CASRPPGQGTKAFF.

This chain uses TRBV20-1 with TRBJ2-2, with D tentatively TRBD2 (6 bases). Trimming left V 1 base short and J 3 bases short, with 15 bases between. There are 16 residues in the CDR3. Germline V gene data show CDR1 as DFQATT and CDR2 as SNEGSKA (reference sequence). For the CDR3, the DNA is TGCAGTGCTAGAGTTCCCCTGGGGACTTACACCGGGGAGCTGTTTTTT. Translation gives CSARVPLGTYTGELFF.

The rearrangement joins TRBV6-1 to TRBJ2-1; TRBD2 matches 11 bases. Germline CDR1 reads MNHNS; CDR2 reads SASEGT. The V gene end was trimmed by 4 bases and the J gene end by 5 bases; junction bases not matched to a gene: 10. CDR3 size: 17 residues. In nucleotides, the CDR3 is TGTGCCAGCAGTGGACCTACTAGCGGGAGATTTCACAATGAGCAGTTCTTC. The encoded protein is CASSGPTSGRFHNEQFF.

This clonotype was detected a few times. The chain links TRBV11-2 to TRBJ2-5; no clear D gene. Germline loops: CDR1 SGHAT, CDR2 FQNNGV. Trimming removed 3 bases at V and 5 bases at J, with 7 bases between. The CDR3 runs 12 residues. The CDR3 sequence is CASSFLAETQYF. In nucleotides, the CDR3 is TGTGCCAGCAGCTTTCTGGCGGAGACCCAGTACTTC.

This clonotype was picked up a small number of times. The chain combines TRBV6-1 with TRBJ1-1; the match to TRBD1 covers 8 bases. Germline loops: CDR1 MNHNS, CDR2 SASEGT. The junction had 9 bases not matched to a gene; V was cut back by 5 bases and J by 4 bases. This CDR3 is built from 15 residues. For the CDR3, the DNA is TGTGCCAGCAGTCGACAGGGGAGTGTTCTCACTGAAGCTTTCTTT. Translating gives CASSRQGSVLTEAFF.

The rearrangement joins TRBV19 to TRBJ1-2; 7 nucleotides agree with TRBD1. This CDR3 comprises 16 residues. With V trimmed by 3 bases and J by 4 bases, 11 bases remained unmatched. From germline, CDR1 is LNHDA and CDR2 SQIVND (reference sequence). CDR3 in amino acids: CASSIPDSGQPYGYTF. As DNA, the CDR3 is TGTGCCAGTAGTATCCCTGACTCGGGACAGCCCTATGGCTACACCTTC.

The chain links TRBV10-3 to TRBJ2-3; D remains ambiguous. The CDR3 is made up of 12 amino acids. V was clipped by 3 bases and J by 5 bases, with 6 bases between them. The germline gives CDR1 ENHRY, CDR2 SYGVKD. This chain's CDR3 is CAISDSIDTQYF. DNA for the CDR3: TGTGCCATCAGTGACTCCATAGATACGCAGTATTTT.

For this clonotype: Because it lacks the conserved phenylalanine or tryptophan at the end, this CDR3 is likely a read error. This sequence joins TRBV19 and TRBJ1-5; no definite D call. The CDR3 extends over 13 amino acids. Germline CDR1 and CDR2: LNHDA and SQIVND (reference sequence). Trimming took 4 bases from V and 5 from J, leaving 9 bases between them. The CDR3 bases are TGTGCCAGTAGTAAGGCAGGTCATCAGCCCCAGCATGTT. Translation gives CASSKAGHQPQHV.

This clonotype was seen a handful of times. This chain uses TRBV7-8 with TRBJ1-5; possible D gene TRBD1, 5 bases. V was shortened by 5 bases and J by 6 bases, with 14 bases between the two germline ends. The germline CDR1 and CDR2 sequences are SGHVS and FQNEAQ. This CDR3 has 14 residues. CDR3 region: CASSQDSSVQPQHF. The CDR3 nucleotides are TGTGCCAGCAGCCAAGACAGTTCGGTTCAGCCCCAGCATTTT.

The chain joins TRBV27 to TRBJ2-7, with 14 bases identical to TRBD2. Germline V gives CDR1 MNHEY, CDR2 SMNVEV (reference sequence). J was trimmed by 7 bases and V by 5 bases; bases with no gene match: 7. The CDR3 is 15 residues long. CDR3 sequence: CASSGTSGSVWEQYF. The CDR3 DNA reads TGTGCCAGCAGTGGGACTAGCGGGAGCGTGTGGGAGCAGTACTTC.

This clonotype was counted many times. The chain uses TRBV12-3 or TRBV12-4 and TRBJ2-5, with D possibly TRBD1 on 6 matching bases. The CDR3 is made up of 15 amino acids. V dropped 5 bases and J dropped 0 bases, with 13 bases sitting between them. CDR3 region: CASSGGEGDQETQYF. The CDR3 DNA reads TGTGCCAGCAGTGGAGGTGAGGGGGACCAAGAGACCCAGTACTTC.

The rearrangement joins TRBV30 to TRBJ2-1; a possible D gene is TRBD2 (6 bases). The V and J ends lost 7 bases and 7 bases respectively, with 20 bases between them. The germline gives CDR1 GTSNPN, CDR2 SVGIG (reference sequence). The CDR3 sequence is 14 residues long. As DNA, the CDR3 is TGTGCCTCCGCTTTCGGTAGCGGCCCAAATGAGCAGTTCTTC. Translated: CASAFGSGPNEQFF.

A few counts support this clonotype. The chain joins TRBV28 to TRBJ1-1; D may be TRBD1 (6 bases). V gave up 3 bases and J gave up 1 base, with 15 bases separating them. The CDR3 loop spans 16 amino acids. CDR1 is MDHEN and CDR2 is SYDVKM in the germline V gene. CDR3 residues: CASSFRGQWKNTEAFF. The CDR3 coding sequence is TGTGCCAGCAGTTTCCGGGGACAATGGAAGAACACTGAAGCTTTCTTT.

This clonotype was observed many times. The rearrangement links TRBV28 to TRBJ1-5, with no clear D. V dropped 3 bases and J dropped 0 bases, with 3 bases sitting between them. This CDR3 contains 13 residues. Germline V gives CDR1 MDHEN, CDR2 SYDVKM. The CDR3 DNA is TGTGCCAGCAGTTTTGGTAGCAATCAGCCCCAGCATTTT. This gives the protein CASSFGSNQPQHF.

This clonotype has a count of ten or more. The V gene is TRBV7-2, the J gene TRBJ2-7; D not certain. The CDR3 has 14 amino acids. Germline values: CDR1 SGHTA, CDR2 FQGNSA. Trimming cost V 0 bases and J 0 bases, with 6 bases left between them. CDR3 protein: CASSLAIGSYEQYF. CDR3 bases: TGTGCCAGCAGCTTAGCCATCGGCTCCTACGAGCAGTACTTC.

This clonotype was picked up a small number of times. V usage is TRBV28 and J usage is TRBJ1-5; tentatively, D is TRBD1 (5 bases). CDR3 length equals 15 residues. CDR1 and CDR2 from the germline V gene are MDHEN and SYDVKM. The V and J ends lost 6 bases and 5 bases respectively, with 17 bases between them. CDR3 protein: CASSQDGGGDQPQHF. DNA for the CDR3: TGTGCCAGCAGCCAAGACGGGGGGGGAGATCAGCCCCAGCATTTT.

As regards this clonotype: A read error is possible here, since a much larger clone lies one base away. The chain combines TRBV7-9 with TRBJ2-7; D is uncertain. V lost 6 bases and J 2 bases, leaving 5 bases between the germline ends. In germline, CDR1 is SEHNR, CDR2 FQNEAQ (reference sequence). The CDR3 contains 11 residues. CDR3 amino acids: CASSDAYEQYF. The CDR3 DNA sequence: TGTGCCAGCAGTGACGCCTACGAGCAGTACTTC.

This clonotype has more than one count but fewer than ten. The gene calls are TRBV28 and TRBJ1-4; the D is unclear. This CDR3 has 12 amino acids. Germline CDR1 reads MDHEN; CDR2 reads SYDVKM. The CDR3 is CASRAGIEKLFF. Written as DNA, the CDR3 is TGTGCTTCAAGGGCGGGAATTGAAAAACTGTTTTTT.

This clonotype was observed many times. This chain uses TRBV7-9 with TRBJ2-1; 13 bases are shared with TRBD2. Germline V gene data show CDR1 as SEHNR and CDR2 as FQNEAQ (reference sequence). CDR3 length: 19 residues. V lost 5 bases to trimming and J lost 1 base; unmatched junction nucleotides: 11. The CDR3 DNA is TGTGCCAGCAGCCCCAGGACTAGCGGGAGCAAAGGGTCCTACAATGAGCAGTTCTTC. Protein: CASSPRTSGSKGSYNEQFF.

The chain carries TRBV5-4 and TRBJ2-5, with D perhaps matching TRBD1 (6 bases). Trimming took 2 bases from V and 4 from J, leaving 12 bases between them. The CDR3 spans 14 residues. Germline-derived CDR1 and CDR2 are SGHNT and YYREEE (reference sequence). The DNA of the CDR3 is TGTGCCAGCAGCTTAGGCAGGGGCAGAGAGACCCAGTACTTC. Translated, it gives CASSLGRGRETQYF. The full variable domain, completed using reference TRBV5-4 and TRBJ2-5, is ETGVTQSPTHLIKTRGQQVTLRCSSQSGHNTVSWYQQALGQGPQFIFQYYREEENGRGNFPPRFSGLQFPNYSSELNVNALELDDSALYLCASSLGRGRETQYFGPGTRLLVL.